A single sample gave rise to the 4 T cell receptor beta chains below, sequenced in a study of T cells after posttransplantation cyclophosphamide. Cyclophosphamide on days +3 and +4 followed busulfan-fludarabine conditioning and a marrow graft. Assay used: immunoSEQ multiplex PCR; TCRdb lists only in-frame clones, some missing. The table lists fewer than 25,000 clones, less than 90% of them singletons. The sequences come from PBMCs, collected after allogeneic stem cell transplant with posttransplant cyclophosphamide. The receptors were gathered from a female patient under 45 who received an allogeneic stem cell transplant from an unrelated donor, was CMV-positive, and had no GVHD. The T cells may come from the graft donor.

V is TRBV19 and J is TRBJ2-3; D perhaps matches TRBD2 (6 bases). Germline CDR1 reads LNHDA; CDR2 reads SQIVND (reference sequence). V lost 3 bases to trimming and J lost 3 bases, with 10 bases between them. The CDR3 totals 14 residues. The chain's CDR3 is CASSIDGGTDTQYF. CDR3 DNA sequence: TGTGCCAGTAGTATCGATGGGGGGACAGATACGCAGTATTTT.

The V and J genes are TRBV9 and TRBJ2-1; TRBD2 might be the D (5 bases). The CDR3 loop spans 11 amino acids. Per germline, CDR1 SGDLS and CDR2 YYNGEE. V was trimmed by 8 bases and J by 10 bases, leaving 13 bases between them. The CDR3 here is CASPKRAEQFF. CDR3 sequence (DNA): TGTGCCAGTCCGAAGAGGGCCGAGCAGTTCTTC.

This clone was detected only a few times. The chain is built from TRBV2 and TRBJ1-3; a weak D match, TRBD1 (5 bases). The V end lost 2 bases, the J end lost 8 bases, and 10 bases lay between the germline ends. Germline lookup yields CDR1 SNHLY and CDR2 FYNNEI. This CDR3 contains 13 residues. The DNA for the CDR3 is TGTGCCAGCAGTGAAAACAGGTTGCACACCATATATTTT. Its protein is CASSENRLHTIYF.

The chain has TRBV6-1 and TRBJ2-2, with D maybe TRBD1 (5 bases). The CDR3 covers 17 residues. Germline V gene lookup returns CDR1 MNHNS and CDR2 SASEGT. V was trimmed by 0 bases and J by 4 bases, leaving 15 bases between them. The CDR3, as DNA: TGTGCCAGCAGTGAAGCAGCCAGGGTTCGTGGCACCGGGGAGCTGTTTTTT. Its protein is CASSEAARVRGTGELFF.